These T cell receptor beta chains were read from a single sample in a study of early T cells in non-severe SARS-CoV-2 infection. TCRdb re-called the 5' RACE reads with MiXCR, one entry per CDR3 protein. Of fewer than 85,000 distinct CDR3 sequences in the sample, under 15% are singletons; the top ten hold over 0.95%. The specimen sequenced was whole blood. Source of these receptors: an adult who was a healthcare worker with PCR-confirmed SARS-CoV-2 infection or an uninfected control (not recorded which). CDR3s leave out the opening cysteine and the closing phenylalanine or tryptophan. The D gene is left open where the match is weak.

d_call	v_call	j_call	cdr3_aa
NA	TRBV20-1	TRBJ1-3	SARDAEWNTIY
TRBD1	TRBV28	TRBJ2-6	ASYRGSISGANVLT
NA	TRBV2	TRBJ2-6	ASKPGTGANVLT
NA	TRBV29-1	TRBJ1-1	SVMVTEAF
TRBD1	TRBV10-3	TRBJ1-2	APGDRDRGYYGYT
NA	TRBV7-8	TRBJ2-1	ASSLRAGAVYNEQF
TRBD2	TRBV7-2	TRBJ2-5	ASSLGTSGAETQY
NA	TRBV29-1	TRBJ2-3	SVEDRENTDTQY
NA	TRBV18	TRBJ1-2	ASSPGGRGYGYT
NA	TRBV7-9	TRBJ1-2	ASSRPTGLVDGYT
TRBD1	TRBV19	TRBJ2-2	ASLATGFTGELF
NA	TRBV9	TRBJ2-3	ASNGGGQGDTQY
TRBD2	TRBV7-9	TRBJ2-1	ASSSPVSGSSDEQF
TRBD1	TRBV27	TRBJ1-6	ASSLPGTGSASLH
TRBD1	TRBV28	TRBJ2-7	ASSLRTGALKQY
NA	TRBV10-2	TRBJ1-6	ASRGGNSPLH
TRBD1	TRBV27	TRBJ2-7	ASSSLAGRGTYEQY
TRBD2	TRBV20-1	TRBJ2-5	SAGKTSVIQETQY
TRBD2	TRBV20-1	TRBJ2-2	SAINLAGGRAGELF
NA	TRBV5-6	TRBJ2-1	ASSLVGRGLNEQF
TRBD1	TRBV20-1	TRBJ2-7	SAEAVGQGHEQY
NA	TRBV2	TRBJ2-1	ASSGARREQF
NA	TRBV7-2	TRBJ2-1	ASSLGRADEQF
NA	TRBV11-2	TRBJ2-2	ASSHQGSRTGELF
NA	TRBV29-1	TRBJ1-3	SGSGSGNTIY
NA	TRBV14	TRBJ1-2	ASSQEAWRGNYGYT
TRBD1	TRBV9	TRBJ1-2	ASRRDSNYGYT
TRBD2	TRBV7-2	TRBJ2-3	ASSTTSGGASDTQY
TRBD2	TRBV12-3/TRBV12-4	TRBJ2-1	ASRSGLAARGAYNEQF
NA	TRBV6-5	TRBJ2-5	ASSYSPQLQETQY
TRBD2	TRBV29-1	TRBJ2-5	SVPGLAPSTQETQY
NA	TRBV7-2	TRBJ1-2	ASSPRGRAGGYT
NA	TRBV29-1	TRBJ2-3	SAMPGLDTQY
NA	TRBV28	TRBJ2-3	ASSLRTPLGTDTQY
NA	TRBV28	TRBJ1-5	ATVKNRQPQH
TRBD1	TRBV20-1	TRBJ1-2	SGQGARDGYT
NA	TRBV28	TRBJ2-7	ASSLKHKRLGEQY
NA	TRBV28	TRBJ2-7	ASSLGLSSYEQY
NA	TRBV7-9	TRBJ2-7	ASSLSTLAYEQY
TRBD2	TRBV7-9	TRBJ2-7	ASSLDGGGDEQY
TRBD2	TRBV10-1	TRBJ2-2	ASSSHPGLAGGPPGELF
TRBD2	TRBV9	TRBJ2-1	ASSVGLAGVNEQF
NA	TRBV5-1	TRBJ2-3	ASSLIRGAAQDTQY
NA	TRBV21-1	TRBJ2-4	ASGRGNIQY
TRBD1	TRBV6-6	TRBJ1-6	ASSPIGTGLLDSPLH
NA	TRBV7-2	TRBJ2-3	ASSLDPKDTQY
NA	TRBV19	TRBJ2-1	ATAWGVGNEQF
NA	TRBV29-1	TRBJ1-1	SDGRLNTEAF
NA	TRBV3-1	TRBJ1-4	ASSLRTGREAKLF
NA	TRBV11-2	TRBJ2-5	ASSLARQETQY
TRBD2	TRBV2	TRBJ2-3	ASSVGSGSSTDTQY
NA	TRBV28	TRBJ2-6	ATRTARISGANVLT
TRBD1	TRBV7-6	TRBJ1-5	ASSLGDSGNQPQH